These T cell receptor beta chains were read from a single sample in a study of post-analysis software for immune sequencing data. TCRdb passed the PCR reads through MiXCR, listing each CDR3 protein once. The table records approximately 160,000 distinct CDR3 sequences, around 30% of them present only once. Sequencing was performed on blood. Source of these receptors: a girl aged 10 to 17 with multiple sclerosis. The CDR3 runs from the conserved cysteine through the conserved F or W. The D gene is left open where the match is weak. Size is omitted from some rows. Given values are once, few, many or a class for expanded clones.

V: TRBV4-2
D: .
J: TRBJ2-1
size: many
DNA: TGTGCCAGCAGCCAAGAGGCAGAGCAGTTCTTC
CDR3: CASSQEAEQFF

V: TRBV20-1
D: .
J: TRBJ2-1
size: many
DNA: TGCAGTGCTAGCCCGGGGTCCTACAATGAGCAGTTCTTC
CDR3: CSASPGSYNEQFF

V: TRBV28
D: TRBD1
J: TRBJ2-7
size: many
DNA: TGTGCCAGCAGTTCCTGGGACAGGCTCGACGAGCAGTACTTC
CDR3: CASSSWDRLDEQYF

V: TRBV4-1
D: .
J: TRBJ1-2
size: .
DNA: TGCGCCAGCAAGCAGGGTGGGCCTAACTATGGCTACACCTTC
CDR3: CASKQGGPNYGYTF

V: TRBV12-3/TRBV12-4
D: .
J: TRBJ2-3
size: .
DNA: TGTGCCAGCACTCATATAAGGGGGGATAGCACAGATGTGCAGTATTTT
CDR3: CASTHIRGDSTDVQYF

V: TRBV24-1
D: TRBD2
J: TRBJ2-7
size: .
DNA: TGTGCCACCAGTGATTCCGGACTAGCGGGAGGTCAAGAGCAGTACTTC
CDR3: CATSDSGLAGGQEQYF

V: TRBV20-1
D: .
J: TRBJ2-7
size: many
DNA: TGCAGTGCGCTCAGCTCCTACGAGCAGTACTTC
CDR3: CSALSSYEQYF

V: TRBV12-3/TRBV12-4
D: .
J: TRBJ1-2
size: .
DNA: TGTGCCAGCAGTCGGGGGGACCTATTAGGCTACACCTTC
CDR3: CASSRGDLLGYTF

V: TRBV7-8
D: TRBD1
J: TRBJ1-2
size: .
DNA: TGTGCCAGCAGCTCTCCCAAGCTAGACAGGGTGACCAACTATGGCTACACCTTC
CDR3: CASSSPKLDRVTNYGYTF

V: TRBV20-1
D: .
J: TRBJ1-5
size: few
DNA: TGCAGTGCTAGGGCAGACCCCAATCAGCCCCAGCATTTT
CDR3: CSARADPNQPQHF

V: TRBV29-1
D: TRBD2
J: TRBJ2-7
size: .
DNA: TGCAGCGCCACACCGGGACTAGCGGAGAGCTCCTACGAGCAGTACTTC
CDR3: CSATPGLAESSYEQYF

V: TRBV5-6
D: .
J: TRBJ2-1
size: .
DNA: TGTGCCAGCAGCTTCGGACTCCCTCTGGGGGCCTACAATGAGCAGTTCTTC
CDR3: CASSFGLPLGAYNEQFF

V: TRBV20-1
D: .
J: TRBJ2-7
size: many
DNA: TGCAGTGCTAGTGCGGTTCCACGAACCTACGAGCAGTACTTC
CDR3: CSASAVPRTYEQYF

V: TRBV5-1
D: .
J: TRBJ2-3
size: few
DNA: TGCGCCAGCAGCCCCGGGACTCCCCGCACAGATACGCAGTATTTT
CDR3: CASSPGTPRTDTQYF

V: TRBV6-2/TRBV6-3
D: TRBD1
J: TRBJ2-7
size: .
DNA: TGTGCCAGTAGTCAGGCCGACAGGGGAGAAGAGCAGTACTTC
CDR3: CASSQADRGEEQYF

V: TRBV7-2
D: .
J: TRBJ2-2
size: .
DNA: TGTGCCAGCAGCTTAGACGGGAGCCGGGCCGGGGAGCTGTTTTTT
CDR3: CASSLDGSRAGELFF

V: TRBV6-2/TRBV6-3
D: .
J: TRBJ1-1
size: .
DNA: TGTGCCAGCAGCTCACAGAGGAACACTGAAGCTTTCTTT
CDR3: CASSSQRNTEAFF

V: TRBV10-1
D: TRBD2
J: TRBJ2-1
size: .
DNA: TGCGCCAGCAGTGAGTCGCGGGAGGGTCCTATTTACAATGAGCAGTTCTTC
CDR3: CASSESREGPIYNEQFF

V: TRBV5-1
D: TRBD1
J: TRBJ1-6
size: .
DNA: TGCGCCAGCAGCCGGGAGAAGGGACAGAATTCACCCCTCCACTTT
CDR3: CASSREKGQNSPLHF

V: TRBV7-2
D: .
J: TRBJ2-1
size: medium-sized
DNA: TGTGCCAGCACCCAGGATGTATACAATGAGCAGTTCTTC
CDR3: CASTQDVYNEQFF

V: TRBV27
D: .
J: TRBJ2-1
size: .
DNA: TGTGCCAGCAGTGCCCAGACAGGACAAAGTTTCTTC
CDR3: CASSAQTGQSFF

V: TRBV6-2/TRBV6-3
D: .
J: TRBJ2-7
size: many
DNA: TGTGCCAGCAGTTACAGCGGGTCCTACGAGCAGTACTTC
CDR3: CASSYSGSYEQYF

V: TRBV30
D: .
J: TRBJ1-6
size: .
DNA: TGTGCCTGCGGGACATCTTCACCCCTCCACTTT
CDR3: CACGTSSPLHF

V: TRBV3-1
D: .
J: TRBJ2-2
size: .
DNA: TGTGCCAGCAGGGCGACAGGAATTAACACCGGGGAGCTGTTTTTT
CDR3: CASRATGINTGELFF

V: TRBV12-3/TRBV12-4
D: .
J: TRBJ1-1
size: .
DNA: TGTGCCAGCAGTTTAGCGCAGAACACTGAAGCTTTCTTT
CDR3: CASSLAQNTEAFF

V: TRBV12-3/TRBV12-4
D: TRBD2
J: TRBJ2-1
size: many
DNA: TGTGCCAGCAGTCCTGGGACTAGCGGGAGACGTAGGAATGAGCAGTTCTTC
CDR3: CASSPGTSGRRRNEQFF

V: TRBV12-3/TRBV12-4
D: .
J: TRBJ1-2
size: many
DNA: TGTGCCAGCAGTTTAGGACCCGGGAGCCTCATCTATGGCTACACCTTC
CDR3: CASSLGPGSLIYGYTF

V: TRBV10-3
D: .
J: TRBJ1-5
size: few
DNA: TGTGCCATCGGGTTGGGCCAGCCCCAGCATTTT
CDR3: CAIGLGQPQHF

V: TRBV6-4
D: TRBD2
J: TRBJ2-1
size: many
DNA: TGTGCCAGCAGTGTGACTGGGAGCGGGAGGGCCGGTGAGCAGTTCTTC
CDR3: CASSVTGSGRAGEQFF

V: TRBV27
D: .
J: TRBJ2-7
size: many
DNA: TGTGCCAGCGGGAGACTTTCCTACGAGCAGTACTTC
CDR3: CASGRLSYEQYF

V: TRBV30
D: .
J: TRBJ2-1
size: .
DNA: TGTGCCTGGAGTGTACGAAGGGGAAATGAGCAGTTCTTC
CDR3: CAWSVRRGNEQFF

V: TRBV12-3/TRBV12-4
D: TRBD1
J: TRBJ1-5
size: .
DNA: TGTGCCAGCACTATAACCCGGGACAGGGGGAATGGGAGCAATCAGCCCCAGCATTTT
CDR3: CASTITRDRGNGSNQPQHF

V: TRBV27
D: TRBD2
J: TRBJ2-5
size: many
DNA: TGTGCCAGCAGTAGGGGACTAGCGGGAGCAGAGACCCAGTACTTC
CDR3: CASSRGLAGAETQYF

V: TRBV28
D: TRBD2
J: TRBJ2-7
size: many
DNA: TGTGCCAGCAGTTTGGGGCTGGGCGGGAGGCCGACCTCCTACGAGCAGTACTTC
CDR3: CASSLGLGGRPTSYEQYF

V: TRBV9
D: .
J: TRBJ2-7
size: .
DNA: TGTGCCAGCAGCGTACGACAGGACGGCTACGAGCAGTACTTC
CDR3: CASSVRQDGYEQYF

V: TRBV12-3/TRBV12-4
D: .
J: TRBJ1-4
size: .
DNA: TGTGCCAGCTCTCCGGGGGGGAATGAAAAACTGTTTTTT
CDR3: CASSPGGNEKLFF

V: TRBV3-1
D: TRBD1
J: TRBJ2-2
size: .
DNA: TGTGCCAGCAGCCACCAAGGACAGGGAGGGGAGCTGTTTTTT
CDR3: CASSHQGQGGELFF

V: TRBV7-9
D: .
J: TRBJ1-1
size: few
DNA: TGTGCCAGCAGCCCTTACGAGGAAGCTTTCTTT
CDR3: CASSPYEEAFF

V: TRBV20-1
D: TRBD1
J: TRBJ1-1
size: .
DNA: TGCAGTGCCCCTGACAGGGAAACTTTGAACACTGAAGCTTTCTTT
CDR3: CSAPDRETLNTEAFF

V: TRBV15
D: TRBD1
J: TRBJ2-5
size: many
DNA: TGTGCCACCAGCTCGGGACAGCTCCAAGAGACCCAGTACTTC
CDR3: CATSSGQLQETQYF

V: TRBV20-1
D: TRBD2
J: TRBJ2-1
size: many
DNA: TGCAGTGCGAAAGCCTTATTGTTGGGAGGGAATGAGCAGTTCTTC
CDR3: CSAKALLLGGNEQFF

V: TRBV6-2/TRBV6-3
D: TRBD1
J: TRBJ1-5
size: .
DNA: TGTGCCAGCAGTTACCGGGGACAGGGGATTGAAGTGGTCAATCAGCCCCAGCATTTT
CDR3: CASSYRGQGIEVVNQPQHF

V: TRBV20-1
D: TRBD1
J: TRBJ2-7
size: few
DNA: TGCAGTGCTAGAAGGGACAGGAGCTACGAGCAGTACTTC
CDR3: CSARRDRSYEQYF

V: TRBV12-5
D: .
J: TRBJ1-1
size: .
DNA: TGTGCTAGTGGTTTGAGGCAGGTCGACACTGAAGCTTTCTTT
CDR3: CASGLRQVDTEAFF

V: TRBV12-5
D: .
J: TRBJ2-1
size: few
DNA: TGTGCTAGTGGATCGTCCCGGGGTGGTAGCGGCCAAGAGCAGTTCTTC
CDR3: CASGSSRGGSGQEQFF

V: TRBV18
D: TRBD1
J: TRBJ1-2
size: .
DNA: TGTGCCAGCTCACCTCGCGGGACAGGGACAGGGGATGGCTACACCTTC
CDR3: CASSPRGTGTGDGYTF

V: TRBV12-3/TRBV12-4
D: TRBD2
J: TRBJ2-1
size: many
DNA: TGTGCCAGCAGTCATTCATGGACTAGCGGTGATGGAGAGCAGTTCTTC
CDR3: CASSHSWTSGDGEQFF